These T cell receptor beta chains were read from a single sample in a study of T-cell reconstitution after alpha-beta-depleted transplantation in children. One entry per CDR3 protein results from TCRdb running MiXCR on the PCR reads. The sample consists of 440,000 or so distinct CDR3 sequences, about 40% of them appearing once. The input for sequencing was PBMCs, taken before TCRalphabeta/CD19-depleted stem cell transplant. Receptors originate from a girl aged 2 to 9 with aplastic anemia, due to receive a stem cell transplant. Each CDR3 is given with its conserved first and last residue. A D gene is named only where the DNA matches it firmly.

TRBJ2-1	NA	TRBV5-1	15	CASSLGGGPNNEQFF
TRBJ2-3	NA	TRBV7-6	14	CASSLYPSTDTQYF
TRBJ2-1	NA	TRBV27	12	CATLYGGYEQFF
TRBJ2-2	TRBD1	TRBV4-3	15	CASSQEPTGGRELFF
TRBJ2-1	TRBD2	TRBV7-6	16	CASSFSSSGSLNEQFF
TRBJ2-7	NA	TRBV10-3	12	CAIGPAPYEQYF
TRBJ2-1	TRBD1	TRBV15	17	CATSRDQGQGAYNEQFF
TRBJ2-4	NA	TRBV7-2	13	CASSLSYSHIQYF
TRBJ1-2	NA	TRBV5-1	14	CASRSTWGDYGYTF
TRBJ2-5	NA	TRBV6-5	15	CASSYGLIGGETQYF
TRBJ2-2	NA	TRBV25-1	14	CASSGRSNTGELFF
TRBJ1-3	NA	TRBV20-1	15	CSARDTLRSGNTIYF
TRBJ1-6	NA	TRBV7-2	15	CASSLRQAAGSPLHF
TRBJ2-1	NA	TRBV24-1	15	CATSDARGLRGEQFF
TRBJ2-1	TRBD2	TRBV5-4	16	CASSFITSGRDNEQFF
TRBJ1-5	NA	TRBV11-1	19	CASSPSRGPLPNSNQPQHF
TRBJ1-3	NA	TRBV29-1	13	CSVLGGPGNTIYF
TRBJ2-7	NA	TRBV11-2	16	CASSLEAGIPSYEQYF
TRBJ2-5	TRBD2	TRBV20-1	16	CSASHTSGRPQETQYF
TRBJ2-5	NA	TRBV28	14	CASSSRRAQETQYF
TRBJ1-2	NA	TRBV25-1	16	CASSEYVPSSRQGYTF
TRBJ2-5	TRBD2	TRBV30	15	CAYTSGTSAPETQYF
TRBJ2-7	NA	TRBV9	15	CASSVGASRIYEQYF
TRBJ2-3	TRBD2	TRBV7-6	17	CASSEHPSGTRTDTQYF
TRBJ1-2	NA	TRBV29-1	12	CSVEGRESGYTF
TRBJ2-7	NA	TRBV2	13	CASRQSTGSEQYF
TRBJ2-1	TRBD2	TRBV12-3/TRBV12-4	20	CASSLSKRGLAGVSYNEQFF
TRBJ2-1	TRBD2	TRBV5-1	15	CASSARDYRINEQFF
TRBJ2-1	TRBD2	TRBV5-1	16	CASSPGAGGPYNEQFF
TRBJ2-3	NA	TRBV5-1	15	CASSGQGFGTDTQYF
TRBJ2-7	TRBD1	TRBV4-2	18	CASSQPGQGSWRSYEQYF
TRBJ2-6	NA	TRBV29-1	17	CGVEDGGSSSGANVLTF
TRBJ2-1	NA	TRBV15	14	CATSRTGPLHEQFF
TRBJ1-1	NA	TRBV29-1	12	CSGRGSDTEAFF
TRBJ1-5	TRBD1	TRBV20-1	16	CSARLPGGSYNQPQHF
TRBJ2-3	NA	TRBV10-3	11	CAIGRADTQYF
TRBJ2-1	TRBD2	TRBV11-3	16	CASSLMAGGRHNEQFF
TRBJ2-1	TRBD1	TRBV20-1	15	CSASLQGSSYNEQFF
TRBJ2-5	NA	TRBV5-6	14	CASSFTGRMETQYF
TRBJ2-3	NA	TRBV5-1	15	CASSPDSSATDTQYF
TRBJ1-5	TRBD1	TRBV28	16	CASSPTQGAYNQPQHF
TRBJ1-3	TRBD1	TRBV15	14	CATQRDSSGNTIYF
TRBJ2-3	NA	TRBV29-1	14	CSVEFTHSTDTQYF
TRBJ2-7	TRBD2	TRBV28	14	CASTTSGRAYEQCF
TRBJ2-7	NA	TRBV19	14	CASSPRRDSKEQYF